This TCR beta chain was recorded in a study of PD-1 blockade in classical Hodgkin lymphoma. With no exception, relapse followed autologous stem cell transplantation in all patients, and brentuximab vedotin exposure varied. Study-wide points: Patients who initiated nivolumab within 1 year of ASCT were excluded. Lower baseline TCR diversity marked trial partial responders and progressors.

Germline CDR1 and CDR2: WSHSY and SAAADI. The CDR3 has 15 amino acids. Trimming took 8 bases from V and 7 from J; bases not matched to a gene: 6. On this clone: Its target is not known.

The assay was immunoSEQ multiplex PCR, and TCRdb's table has in-frame clones only and misses some. The sample lists some 19,000 clones; about four fifths were seen once. The sequences come from peripheral blood mononuclear cells (PBMCs), collected at baseline. This TCR was sampled from a human donor with classical Hodgkin lymphoma. The chain carries TRBV10-2 and TRBJ2-2; 14 bases fit TRBD2. CDR3 sequence: CASRTSGGIGGELFF. The CDR3 DNA sequence: TGCGCCAGCCGGACTAGCGGGGGGATTGGCGGGGAGCTGTTTTTT.